The 15 T cell receptor beta chains reported below all come from one sample, sequenced in a study of T cells in localized non-small cell lung cancer. TCRdb's copy holds only in-frame clones and misses some; the assay was immunoSEQ multiplex PCR. The sample holds some 55,000 clones, approximately 83% seen once. Material: peripheral blood, obtained before any cancer treatment. Receptor source: a female donor over 55 with stage II squamous cell lung carcinoma.

V gene TRBV7-2 combines with J gene TRBJ2-1; D is possibly TRBD2 (6 bases). There are 15 residues in the CDR3. Germline V gives CDR1 SGHTA, CDR2 FQGNSA. V was cut by 6 bases and J by 10 bases, with 22 bases left in between. CDR3 region: CASRLTLALYGEQFF. CDR3 nucleotide sequence: TGTGCCAGCAGGTTAACACTAGCTCTTTATGGAGAGCAGTTCTTC.

The chain couples TRBV19 to TRBJ1-1; D not resolved. CDR1 is LNHDA and CDR2 is SQIVND in the germline V gene (reference sequence). Trimming left V 5 bases short and J 0 bases short, with 10 bases between. This CDR3 contains 14 residues. The CDR3 region has the DNA TGTGCCAGTAGTCAAGGAAATATGAACACTGAAGCTTTCTTT. Residues: CASSQGNMNTEAFF.

This chain connects TRBV10-3 to TRBJ1-1; D is undetermined. With 4 bases removed from V and 7 bases from J, the gap between germline ends came to 10 bases. The CDR3 is 12 amino acids. Germline V gene data show CDR1 as ENHRY and CDR2 as SYGVKD. CDR3 bases: TGTGCCATCAGTGCCCTAACTGGTGAAGCTTTCTTT. It codes for CAISALTGEAFF.

The J gene is TRBJ2-3, the V gene TRBV25-1; 9 nucleotides align to TRBD1. The CDR3 covers 16 residues. V dropped 2 bases and J dropped 6; count of bases not matched to a gene: 9. Per the germline V gene, CDR1 is MGHDK and CDR2 is SYGVNS. The CDR3 DNA sequence: TGTGCCAGCAGTGAAGAAGGGGGACAGGGAGGGGATACGCAGTATTTT. This codes for CASSEEGGQGGDTQYF.

Only one count was recorded for this clone. The V call is TRBV19, the J call TRBJ1-4; D perhaps matches TRBD1 (5 bases). The V gene's germline CDR1 is LNHDA and CDR2 SQIVND (reference sequence). Trimming shortened V by 5 bases and J by 4 bases, and 11 bases separated the two germline ends. The CDR3 runs to 14 residues. The CDR3, as DNA: TGTGCCAGTAGTTGGCTTGGGGGTAATGAAAAACTGTTTTTT. This sequence encodes CASSWLGGNEKLFF.

This clone is judged medium-sized. The rearrangement links TRBV11-2 to TRBJ1-1; 9 nucleotides agree with TRBD1. V gave up 4 bases and J gave up 0 bases; unmatched junction bases: 6. CDR1 and CDR2 (germline): SGHAT, FQNNGV. The CDR3 loop spans 16 amino acids. CDR3 sequence reads: CASSSRTGVLNTEAFF. CDR3 sequence (DNA): TGTGCCAGCAGCTCCCGGACAGGGGTTTTGAACACTGAAGCTTTCTTT.

The V call is TRBV6-1, the J call TRBJ2-7; D remains ambiguous. V was pared by 2 bases and J by 1 base, with 9 bases between. CDR3 size: 14 residues. Germline CDR1 MNHNS, CDR2 SASEGT. CDR3 in DNA: TGTGCCAGCAGTGAAATGGACCTATCCTACGAGCAGTACTTC. Its protein is CASSEMDLSYEQYF.

Only one count was recorded for this clone. The rearrangement links TRBV4-2 to TRBJ1-6, with D perhaps matching TRBD1 (6 bases). This CDR3 region has 16 residues. V was cut by 0 bases and J by 10 bases, with 16 bases left in between. Germline CDR1 LGHNA, CDR2 YNFKEQ. This CDR3 is CASSQDLWGRQSPLHF. CDR3 coding DNA: TGTGCCAGCAGCCAAGATCTATGGGGGCGTCAATCACCCCTCCACTTT.

The chain is built from TRBV7-2 and TRBJ2-1; TRBD2 agrees at 9 bases. V dropped 1 base and J dropped 5; count of bases not matched to a gene: 6. The CDR3 totals 16 residues. CDR1 is SGHTA and CDR2 is FQGNSA in the germline V gene. In nucleotides, the CDR3 is TGTGCCAGCAGCTTAGGCGGGGGGGCCCTTAACAATGAGCAGTTCTTC. It translates to CASSLGGGALNNEQFF.

This chain uses TRBV10-3 with TRBJ1-1; tentative D call: TRBD1 (6 bases). This CDR3 has 14 amino acids. CDR1 and CDR2 from the germline V gene are ENHRY and SYGVKD. V gave up 4 bases and J gave up 3 bases, with 12 bases separating them. The CDR3 sequence: CAISALGGHTEAFF. The CDR3 region has the DNA TGTGCCATCAGTGCCCTCGGGGGGCACACTGAAGCTTTCTTT.

The gene calls are TRBV7-9 and TRBJ2-5; no clear D gene. The CDR3 is 12 amino acids. V lost 3 bases and J 5 bases, leaving 7 bases between the germline ends. Germline values: CDR1 SEHNR, CDR2 FQNEAQ (reference sequence). In nucleotides, the CDR3 is TGTGCCAGCAGCTTGGCACCCGAGACCCAGTACTTC. It is translated as CASSLAPETQYF.

V is TRBV9 and J is TRBJ2-7; 8 bases line up with TRBD1. The J segment lost 2 bases and the V segment lost 3 bases, leaving 10 bases of the junction unmatched. The germline V gene encodes CDR1 SGDLS and CDR2 YYNGEE. This CDR3 has 16 residues. CDR3 sequence: CASSAGPGTGTYEQYF. CDR3 in DNA: TGTGCCAGCAGCGCCGGTCCCGGGACAGGAACCTACGAGCAGTACTTC.

The rearrangement joins TRBV5-1 to TRBJ2-7; TRBD1 might be the D (5 bases). The V gene lost 2 bases and the J gene lost 3 bases, with 12 bases spanning the gap. This CDR3 region has 14 residues. Germline V gives CDR1 SGHRS, CDR2 YFSETQ. This CDR3 reads CASSLFDSGYEQYF. CDR3 sequence (DNA): TGCGCCAGCAGCTTATTCGACAGTGGCTACGAGCAGTACTTC.

Comment on this clone: No conserved phenylalanine or tryptophan is present at the end of the CDR3, so a read error is the likely explanation. The rearrangement joins TRBV7-8 to TRBJ1-1, with TRBD1 identical over 7 bases. The J segment lost 7 bases and the V segment lost 5 bases, leaving 4 bases of the junction unmatched. Germline V gene sequence: CDR1 SGHVS, CDR2 FQNEAQ. This CDR3 contains 12 residues. CDR3 sequence (DNA): TGTGCCAGCAGCCCAGGGACAGTTGAAGCTTTCCTT. It specifies CASSPGTVEAFL.

The chain links TRBV19 to TRBJ2-3, with TRBD1 matching 7 bases. The J segment lost 1 base and the V segment lost 6 bases, leaving 4 bases of the junction unmatched. The germline V gene has CDR1 LNHDA and CDR2 SQIVND (reference sequence). This CDR3 contains 14 residues. CDR3 DNA sequence: TGTGCCAGTAGCCTAGGGGGCGGCACAGATACGCAGTATTTT. This encodes CASSLGGGTDTQYF.